The 19 T cell receptor beta chains below come from one sample, sequenced in a study of beta chain features in type 1 diabetes. As every portion of the isolated RNA was reverse transcribed, the sequencing read expressed TCRB transcripts. Repertoires were generated with immunoSEQ multiplex PCR, while TCRdb's copy carries only in-frame clones and drops some. Altogether 300,000 to 350,000 clones are present, roughly 8% being singletons, with the ten largest covering around 0.44%. Sequences were obtained from central memory CD4+ T cells from blood. The receptors shown here come from a woman aged 18-30 years in good health.

The chain recombines TRBV7-2 with TRBJ2-5; TRBD1 might be the D (5 bases). V lost 2 bases and J 3 bases, leaving 10 bases between the germline ends. Germline V lookup: CDR1 SGHTA, CDR2 FQGNSA. CDR3 size: 14 residues. The CDR3 reads CASSLWSREETQYF. Written as DNA, the CDR3 is TGTGCCAGCAGCTTATGGTCCAGGGAAGAGACCCAGTACTTC.

The table lists this clone with a few counts. The rearrangement joins TRBV18 to TRBJ2-1, with 8 bases that match TRBD1. Trimming at V came to 6 bases and at J to 4 bases, leaving 8 bases not matched to a gene. There are 15 residues in the CDR3. Germline-derived CDR1 and CDR2 are KGHSH and LQKENI. The CDR3 reads CASSPQGAGYNEQFF. The CDR3, as DNA: TGTGCCAGCTCGCCTCAGGGGGCCGGTTACAATGAGCAGTTCTTC.

This clone was counted between two and nine times. The chain is built from TRBV13 and TRBJ2-3, with D possibly TRBD1 on 5 matching bases. V was trimmed by 5 bases and J by 6 bases, leaving 9 bases between them. The CDR3 has 12 residues. Germline CDR1 is PRHDT and CDR2 is FYEKMQ (reference sequence). CDR3: CASSQHRDTQYF. The CDR3 nucleotides read TGTGCCAGCAGCCAGCACAGGGATACGCAGTATTTT.

This clone was detected a few times. The chain has TRBV7-2 and TRBJ2-7, with 7 positions matching TRBD1. The germline V gene has CDR1 SGHTA and CDR2 FQGNSA. After removal of 1 base from V and 1 base from J, the junction contained 10 bases not matched to a gene. This CDR3 has 17 residues. The CDR3 is CASSLGGGWDTSYEQYF. CDR3 nucleotides: TGTGCCAGCAGCTTAGGAGGGGGCTGGGACACGTCCTACGAGCAGTACTTC.

This clone was counted many times. V and J are TRBV7-2 and TRBJ2-1, with D perhaps TRBD1 or TRBD2 (5 bases each). The germline V gene has CDR1 SGHTA and CDR2 FQGNSA. Trimming cost V 5 bases and J 8 bases, with 16 bases left between them. CDR3 size: 14 residues. CDR3 nucleotide sequence: TGTGCCAGCAGCACCTACAGGATCGGGGATGAGCAGTTCTTC. Protein product: CASSTYRIGDEQFF.

There are a few counts of this clone. The chain recombines TRBV5-8 with TRBJ1-1; the D is unclear. CDR1 and CDR2 (germline): SGHTS, YDEGEE. The CDR3 is made up of 13 amino acids. Deletions cut 0 bases from V and 7 bases from J, with 10 bases between. The CDR3 coding sequence is TGTGCCAGCAGCTTGGGGGGTGGCATTGAAGCTTTCTTT. Protein: CASSLGGGIEAFF.

In regard to this clone: Other DNA sequences of this sample code for an identical CDR3. The J gene is TRBJ1-5, the V gene TRBV28; D gene uncertain. V lost 5 bases and J 4 bases, leaving 9 bases between the germline ends. Germline values: CDR1 MDHEN, CDR2 SYDVKM. The CDR3 has 13 residues. CDR3 nucleotides: TGTGCCAGCAGTAGTCAGTTAAATCAGCCCCAGCATTTT. Translating gives CASSSQLNQPQHF.

V is TRBV7-8 and J is TRBJ2-1; 8 nucleotides match TRBD2. The J segment lost 8 bases and the V segment lost 5 bases, leaving 8 bases of the junction unmatched. Per the germline V gene, CDR1 is SGHVS and CDR2 is FQNEAQ. The CDR3 sequence is 14 residues long. The CDR3 sequence is CASSREGGSYEQFF. CDR3 nucleotide sequence: TGTGCCAGCAGCCGGGAGGGCGGCAGCTATGAGCAGTTCTTC.

This clone has just a few counts. This sequence joins TRBV18 and TRBJ2-5, with a weak D call TRBD1 (5 bases). From germline, CDR1 is KGHSH and CDR2 LQKENI. The CDR3 consists of 13 residues. Between the trimmed V and J ends, which lost 5 bases and 0 bases, there was a span of 7 bases. The CDR3 reads CASSIGDQETQYF. CDR3 sequence (DNA): TGTGCCAGCTCAATAGGGGACCAAGAGACCCAGTACTTC.

The chain uses TRBV29-1 and TRBJ2-4; D is unresolved. V lost 4 bases, J lost 4 bases, and 14 bases lay in between. The V gene's germline CDR1 is SQVTM and CDR2 ANQGSEA. The CDR3 extends over 14 amino acids. The CDR3 nucleotides read TGCAGCGTTGCCCTTCCCTTGGGGAAAAACATTCAGTACTTC. It is translated as CSVALPLGKNIQYF.

The CDR3, as DNA: TGTGCCAGCAGCAAGTGGACAGGGACTAATGAAAAACTGTTTTTT. Protein product: CASSKWTGTNEKLFF. The chain combines TRBV7-2 with TRBJ1-4; 8 nucleotides agree with TRBD1. CDR3 length: 15 amino acids. CDR1 and CDR2 from the germline V gene are SGHTA and FQGNSA. After removal of 5 bases from V and 2 bases from J, the junction contained 4 bases not matched to a gene.

CDR3 coding DNA: TGTGCCAGCAGCAAAGATACAGGTCGAAGCAATCAGCCCCAGCATTTT. Residues: CASSKDTGRSNQPQHF. This rearrangement joins TRBV21-1 to TRBJ1-5; TRBD1 is the table's D call and was not checked against the DNA. TRBV21-1 corresponds to a pseudogene. The CDR3 spans 16 residues.

CDR3 sequence reads: CASSPGQGSSYNEQFF. In nucleotides, the CDR3 is TGCGCCAGCAGCCCCGGACAGGGCAGCTCCTACAATGAGCAGTTCTTC. V gene TRBV5-1 combines with J gene TRBJ2-1; 8 nucleotides agree with TRBD1. CDR1 and CDR2 from the germline V gene are SGHRS and YFSETQ. The CDR3 contains 16 residues. Germline trimming cut 4 bases from V and 0 bases from J; bases unmatched to any gene: 6.

This clone has a handful of counts. V usage is TRBV7-2 and J usage is TRBJ2-7; D remains unclear. The CDR3 extends over 13 amino acids. Germline CDR1 reads SGHTA; CDR2 reads FQGNSA. V was cut by 1 base and J by 2 bases, with 6 bases left in between. This CDR3 reads CASSLVGAYEQYF. The CDR3 DNA follows: TGTGCCAGCAGCTTAGTGGGCGCCTACGAGCAGTACTTC.

Remarks on this clone: Other nucleotide sequences from this sample produce the same CDR3. V usage is TRBV7-2 and J usage is TRBJ2-5, with D unclear. Trimming left V 0 bases short and J 4 bases short, with 9 bases between. Germline V gives CDR1 SGHTA, CDR2 FQGNSA. The CDR3 has 14 amino acids. The CDR3 spells CASSLARVGETQYF. The CDR3 bases are TGTGCCAGCAGCTTAGCAAGAGTCGGAGAGACCCAGTACTTC.

This clone was observed a few times. V is TRBV12-2 and J is TRBJ1-2. TRBV12-2 is labeled a pseudogene. CDR3 length equals 14 residues. DNA for the CDR3: TGTGCAAGTCGCTTAGCGAGACCGAACTATGGCTACACCTTC. Protein product: CASRLARPNYGYTF.

This clone was seen ten or more times. The chain employs TRBV4-3 and TRBJ2-4; weak D call: TRBD2 (5 bases). CDR1 is LGHNA and CDR2 is YSLEER in the germline V gene. This CDR3 is built from 13 residues. V lost 0 bases to trimming and J lost 8 bases, with 8 bases between them. The CDR3: CASSQDWGDIQYF. For the CDR3, the DNA is TGCGCCAGCAGCCAAGATTGGGGAGACATTCAGTACTTC.

V and J are TRBV28 and TRBJ2-3, with D possibly being TRBD2 (5 bases). CDR1 and CDR2 (germline): MDHEN, SYDVKM. The CDR3 runs 15 residues. V was cut by 5 bases and J by 5 bases, with 17 bases left in between. The CDR3, as DNA: TGTGCCAGCAGTCGAACTAGTGTGGGGAAAGATACGCAGTATTTT. Amino acids: CASSRTSVGKDTQYF.

This clone has just a few counts. The genes are TRBV7-2 and TRBJ2-3, with 9 bases that match TRBD2. The CDR3 is 16 residues long. V was clipped by 3 bases and J by 0 bases; unmatched bases: 4. From germline, CDR1 is SGHTA and CDR2 FQGNSA. Here the CDR3 DNA reads TGTGCCAGCAGCTTTTTCACTAGCGGGAGCACAGATACGCAGTATTTT. This sequence encodes CASSFFTSGSTDTQYF.